Presented here are 7 T cell receptor beta chains from one specimen sequenced in a study of CD8+ T cells in alopecia areata. RNA was extracted and reverse transcribed into cDNA as the sequencing template. Here immunoSEQ multiplex PCR was the method, and the copy in TCRdb shows in-frame clones only, minus some. In the table there are 140,000 to 150,000 clones, about 51% of which are singletons. The sample consisted of CD4+ T cells sorted from blood, taken at week 0. The receptors stem from a human donor with alopecia areata.

This clone was found a few times. As DNA, the CDR3 is TGTGCCAGCAGCTTAGAAGCCTCCGGGGAGCTGTTTTTT. Translation: CASSLEASGELFF. The V gene is TRBV7-2, the J gene TRBJ2-2; D is unclear. There are 13 residues in the CDR3. Trimming took off 1 base at V and 6 bases at J, with 6 bases between the two ends. Looked up from germline, CDR1 is SGHTA and CDR2 is FQGNSA. Full variable domain (remainder filled in from reference TRBV7-2 and TRBJ2-2): GAGVSQSPSNKVTEKGKDVELRCDPISGHTALYWYRQSLGQGLEFLIYFQGNSAPDKSGLPSDRFSAERTGGSVSTLTIQRTQQEDSAVYLCASSLEASGELFFGEGSRLTVL.

In its sample, this clone was seen a few times. V and J are TRBV27 and TRBJ2-1, with D hard to call. This CDR3 is 16 amino acids long. The germline V gene encodes CDR1 MNHEY and CDR2 SMNVEV (reference sequence). With 5 bases removed from V and 12 bases from J, the gap between germline ends came to 26 bases. CDR3 loop: CASSPRASTPPLGQFF. The CDR3 nucleotides are TGTGCCAGCAGTCCCCGGGCCTCGACTCCCCCGTTGGGGCAGTTCTTC.

This chain links TRBV28 with TRBJ2-3, with 9 bases aligning to TRBD1. The V and J ends lost 5 bases and 4 bases, in that order; junction bases with no gene match: 4. This CDR3 has 14 amino acids. Looked up from germline, CDR1 is MDHEN and CDR2 is SYDVKM. The CDR3 DNA reads TGTGCCAGCAGTACCGGACAGGGGTCAGATACGCAGTATTTT. This translates into CASSTGQGSDTQYF.

This chain joins TRBV30 and TRBJ1-5; D gene unclear. Deletions cut 2 bases from V and 5 bases from J, with 7 bases between. The CDR3 sequence is 12 residues long. Germline assignment: CDR1 GTSNPN and CDR2 SVGIG (reference sequence). The DNA for the CDR3 is TGTGCCTGGAGTCCCGGATATCAGCCCCAGCATTTT. Amino acids: CAWSPGYQPQHF.

The chain has TRBV19 and TRBJ2-7; TRBD1 might be the D (5 bases). CDR1 and CDR2 from the germline V gene are LNHDA and SQIVND (reference sequence). This CDR3 comprises 15 residues. Trimming left V 6 bases short and J 1 base short, with 16 bases between. The CDR3 here is CASRLLDTTSYEQYF. In DNA, the CDR3 is TGTGCCAGTAGGCTTCTGGACACTACTTCCTACGAGCAGTACTTC.

This clone was seen a few times. CDR3 DNA sequence: TGTGCCAGCAGCACCCGGGCCCTCAGGACCCAGTACTTC. It translates to CASSTRALRTQYF. V and J are TRBV7-9 and TRBJ2-5, with D unclear. Trimming stripped 5 bases from V and 7 bases from J, with 14 bases between. The V gene's germline CDR1 is SEHNR and CDR2 FQNEAQ (reference sequence). The CDR3 runs 13 residues.

This clone has just a few counts. The chain is built from TRBV7-9 and TRBJ2-1, with D hard to call. The ends were cut back, 3 bases at V and 4 bases at J, with 13 bases in the middle. Germline V gene lookup returns CDR1 SEHNR and CDR2 FQNEAQ (reference sequence). The CDR3 totals 15 residues. The CDR3 spells CASSFSTPPYNEQFF. CDR3 sequence (DNA): TGTGCCAGCAGCTTTAGCACGCCACCTTACAATGAGCAGTTCTTC.